Listed below are T cell receptor beta chains from one sample, sequenced in a study of cytomegalovirus exposure and HLA in healthy donors. The protocol was immunoSEQ multiplex PCR, while the TCRdb copy is restricted to in-frame clones and leaves out a portion. The sample includes over 200,000 clones, 88% seen only once; the top ten take about 2.7%. Sequenced input: PBMCs. The receptors stem from a woman aged 18-30 years in good health and CMV-seronegative. Both conserved end residues are part of each CDR3. A D gene is named only where the DNA matches it firmly. A row's size may be missing; if present it is once, few, many or a size class.

j_gene: TRBJ1-5; abundance: -; d_gene: -; v_gene: TRBV23-1; CDR3aa: CASSQIARTRLLRAQPQHF; CDR3nt: TGCGCCAGCAGTCAAATCGCCCGTACTAGATTATTGAGGGCTCAGCCCCAGCATTTT
j_gene: TRBJ2-7; abundance: once; d_gene: TRBD2; v_gene: TRBV9; CDR3aa: CASSAGLASYEQYF; CDR3nt: TGTGCCAGCAGCGCGGGACTAGCTTCCTACGAGCAGTACTTC
j_gene: TRBJ2-1; abundance: -; d_gene: -; v_gene: TRBV10-2; CDR3aa: CASSGGRGGGSGNEQFF; CDR3nt: TGCGCCAGCAGTGGGGGAAGGGGAGGTGGGAGTGGAAATGAGCAGTTCTTC
j_gene: TRBJ1-1; abundance: -; d_gene: TRBD1; v_gene: TRBV4-1; CDR3aa: CASSQGQGILNTEAFF; CDR3nt: TGCGCCAGCAGCCAGGGACAGGGAATATTGAACACTGAAGCTTTCTTT
j_gene: TRBJ2-1; abundance: many; d_gene: TRBD2; v_gene: TRBV6-4; CDR3aa: CASSPIAGGLNEQFF; CDR3nt: TGTGCCAGCAGCCCAATAGCGGGAGGATTAAATGAGCAGTTCTTC
j_gene: TRBJ2-2; abundance: -; d_gene: -; v_gene: TRBV5-1; CDR3aa: CASSLDRLTGELFF; CDR3nt: TGCGCCAGCAGCCTCGACCGACTTACCGGGGAGCTGTTTTTT
j_gene: TRBJ2-3; abundance: -; d_gene: TRBD2; v_gene: TRBV7-9; CDR3aa: CASTPDREVSTDTQYF; CDR3nt: TGTGCCAGCACCCCAGACCGGGAGGTATCCACAGATACGCAGTATTTT
j_gene: TRBJ2-7; abundance: -; d_gene: -; v_gene: TRBV4-1; CDR3aa: CASSQVSRGYEQYF; CDR3nt: TGCGCCAGCAGCCAAGTCTCGCGGGGCTACGAGCAGTACTTC
j_gene: TRBJ1-3; abundance: -; d_gene: -; v_gene: TRBV6-5; CDR3aa: CASRITLSGNTIYF; CDR3nt: TGTGCCAGCAGAATCACTCTCTCTGGAAACACCATATATTTT
j_gene: TRBJ1-1; abundance: -; d_gene: -; v_gene: TRBV6-6; CDR3aa: CASTRYTEAFF; CDR3nt: TGTGCCAGCACCAGGTACACTGAAGCTTTCTTT
j_gene: TRBJ2-3; abundance: -; d_gene: -; v_gene: TRBV7-9; CDR3aa: CASSKRRLGSDTQYF; CDR3nt: TGTGCCAGCAGCAAGAGAAGACTAGGATCAGATACGCAGTATTTT
j_gene: TRBJ2-7; abundance: -; d_gene: TRBD2; v_gene: TRBV29-1; CDR3aa: CSVSGLAGGSSYEQYF; CDR3nt: TGCAGCGTCTCCGGACTAGCGGGAGGGAGCTCCTACGAGCAGTACTTC